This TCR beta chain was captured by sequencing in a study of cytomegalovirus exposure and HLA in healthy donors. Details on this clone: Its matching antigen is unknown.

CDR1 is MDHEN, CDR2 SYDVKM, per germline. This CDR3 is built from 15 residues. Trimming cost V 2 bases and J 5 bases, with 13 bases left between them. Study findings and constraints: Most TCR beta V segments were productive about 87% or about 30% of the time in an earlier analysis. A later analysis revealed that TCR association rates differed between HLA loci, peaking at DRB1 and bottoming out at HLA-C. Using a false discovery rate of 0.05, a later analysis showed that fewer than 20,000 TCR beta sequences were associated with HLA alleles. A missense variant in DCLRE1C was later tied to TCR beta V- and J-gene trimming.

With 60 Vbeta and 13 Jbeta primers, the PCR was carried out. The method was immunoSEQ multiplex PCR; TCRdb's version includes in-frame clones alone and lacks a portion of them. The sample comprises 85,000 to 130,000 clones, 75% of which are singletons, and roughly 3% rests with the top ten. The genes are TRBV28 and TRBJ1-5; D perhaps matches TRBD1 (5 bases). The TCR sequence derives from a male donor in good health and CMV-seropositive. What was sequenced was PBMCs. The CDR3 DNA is TGTGCCAGCAGTTTAGGGGCAGGCGACTATCAGCCCCAGCATTTT. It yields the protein CASSLGAGDYQPQHF.